The text below deals with one T cell receptor (beta chain). The CDR3 spans 15 residues. Germline V gene sequence: CDR1 SGHRS, CDR2 YFSETQ. V dropped 5 bases and J dropped 1; count of bases not matched to a gene: 5. The data derive from a study of cytomegalovirus exposure and HLA in healthy donors. 13 Jbeta primers and 60 Vbeta primers were used for the PCR. Sequencing used immunoSEQ multiplex PCR; TCRdb keeps in-frame clones, though not all of them. This table holds under 130,000 clones. This sequence originates from a man aged 35 to 55 in good health and CMV-seronegative. Source material: PBMCs. V is TRBV5-1 and J is TRBJ2-4; 8 bases map to TRBD1. The CDR3 spells CASRRTGTAKNIQYF. As DNA, the CDR3 is TGCGCCAGCAGACGGACAGGGACGGCCAAAAACATTCAGTACTTC.